This TCR beta chain is drawn from a study of blood T cell repertoires in COVID-19. Study-wide context: COVID-19 samples collected from the United States, Italy and Spain covered acute and convalescent phases. T cells, B-cell-depleted T cells, or PBMCs supplied cDNA or gDNA.

Per the authors' pipeline: Using reference gene primer amplification, nucleated cell counts were estimated. Data came from immunoSEQ multiplex PCR; TCRdb stores just in-frame clones and leaves some out. V, J and clone size derive from that table, while D and trimming were established from the DNA sequence. Seen here are 79,000 or so clones, 80% to 90% observed once, and the top ten hold 0.85% to 1.2%. V was clipped by 0 bases and J by 4 bases; unmatched bases: 8. The CDR3 extends over 16 amino acids. Germline loops: CDR1 MNHNS, CDR2 SASEGT. Sequencing was performed on peripheral blood. The V gene is TRBV6-1, the J gene TRBJ2-7, with 8 positions matching TRBD1. This TCR derives from a human donor in a cohort sampled during active COVID-19. The CDR3 sequence: CASSEAPQGAQYEQYF. The DNA of the CDR3 is TGTGCCAGCAGTGAAGCCCCTCAGGGGGCACAGTACGAGCAGTACTTC.